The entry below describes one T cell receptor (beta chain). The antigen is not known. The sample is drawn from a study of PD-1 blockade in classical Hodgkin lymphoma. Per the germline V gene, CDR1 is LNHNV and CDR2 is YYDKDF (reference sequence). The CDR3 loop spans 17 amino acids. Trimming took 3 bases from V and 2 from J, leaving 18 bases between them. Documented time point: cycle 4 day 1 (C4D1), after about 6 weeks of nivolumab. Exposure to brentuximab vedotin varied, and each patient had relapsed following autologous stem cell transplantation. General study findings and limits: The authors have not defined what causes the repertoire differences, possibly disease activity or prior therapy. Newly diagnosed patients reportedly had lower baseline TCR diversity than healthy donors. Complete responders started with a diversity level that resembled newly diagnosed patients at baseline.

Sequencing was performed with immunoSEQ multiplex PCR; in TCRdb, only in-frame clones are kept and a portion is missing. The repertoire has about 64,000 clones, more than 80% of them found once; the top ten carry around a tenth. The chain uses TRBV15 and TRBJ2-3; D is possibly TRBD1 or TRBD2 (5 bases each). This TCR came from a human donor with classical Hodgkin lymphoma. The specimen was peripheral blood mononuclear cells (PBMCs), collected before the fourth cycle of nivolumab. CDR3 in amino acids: CATSRRGHGETTDTQYF. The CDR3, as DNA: TGTGCCACCAGCAGGAGAGGACACGGGGAGACCACAGATACGCAGTATTTT.